Only a few counts were recorded for the clone carrying this T cell receptor (beta chain). The antigen is not known. The germline V and J ends were trimmed by 3 bases and 6 bases, with 18 bases remaining between them. Germline CDR1 SGHRS, CDR2 YFSETQ. The CDR3 totals 15 residues. The data originate from a study of T cells in Graves' hyperthyroidism and ophthalmopathy. Amplified regions were TCR beta CDR3 sequences from RNA transcripts. TCR CDR3 regions were first amplified by RT-PCR with HTBI primers. In TCRdb, the multiplex PCR reads were re-called with MiXCR into one record per CDR3 protein. The sample yields hundreds of thousands of distinct CDR3 sequences, 15% to 17% seen once. The study excluded patients with uncontrolled infection, other autoimmune disease, pregnancy or lactation. Diagnoses used clinical symptoms, serum thyroxine and TRAb, thyroid ultrasound and orbital computed tomography. Study outcomes and limitations: Most clonotypes that expanded in the thyroid above 0.001 also showed up in blood. Separating ophthalmopathy from stable hyperthyroidism was achieved by a 13 V-J model.

Source material: blood. This chain connects TRBV5-1 to TRBJ1-2; D is possibly TRBD1 (6 bases). The receptor was derived from a woman under 30 with Graves' hyperthyroidism that later progressed to Graves' ophthalmopathy. The DNA for the CDR3 is TGCGCCAGCAGCTGGACCGGTGGGGGCGCGGATGGCTACACCTTC. Its protein product is CASSWTGGGADGYTF.